The 14 T cell receptor beta chains reported below all come from one sample, sequenced in a study of CD8+CD57+ T cells in acquired aplastic anemia. The use of genomic DNA as template underpinned the TCR beta VDJ and CDR3 profiling. TCRdb passed the reads through MiXCR, listing each CDR3 protein once. The profile shows roughly 420,000 distinct CDR3 sequences, 65% to 75% of them singletons. The sample consisted of sorted CD4+, CD8+, or CD8+CD57+ T cells (not recorded which) from PBMCs. These receptors all stem from a human donor in good health, serving as a control.

This chain uses TRBV4-2 with TRBJ2-3; possible D gene TRBD2, 6 bases. This CDR3 comprises 14 residues. In germline, CDR1 is LGHNA, CDR2 YNFKEQ. The ends were cut back, 0 bases at V and 7 bases at J, with 11 bases in the middle. The CDR3, as DNA: TGTGCCAGCAGCCAAGACCGGGCGGGGTATACGCAGTATTTT. Residues: CASSQDRAGYTQYF.

This clonotype has ten or more counts. The rearrangement uses TRBV5-1 and TRBJ2-1; possibly TRBD2 for D (6 bases). Germline V gene lookup returns CDR1 SGHRS and CDR2 YFSETQ. This CDR3 region has 16 residues. Deletions cut 1 base from V and 2 bases from J, with 13 bases between. CDR3 bases: TGCGCCAGCAGCTTGTATCCGGGACTCACCTACAATGAGCAGTTCTTC. This gives the protein CASSLYPGLTYNEQFF.

The genes are TRBV7-3 and TRBJ2-6; D might be TRBD2 (6 bases). CDR3 size: 15 residues. The ends were cut back, 6 bases at V and 7 bases at J, with 16 bases in the middle. Germline assignment: CDR1 SGHTA and CDR2 FQGTGA. The CDR3: CASRRAGSAANVLTF. The CDR3 DNA reads TGTGCCAGCAGACGTGCGGGATCCGCCGCCAACGTCCTGACTTTC.

The rearrangement uses TRBV19 and TRBJ1-1; D perhaps matches TRBD1 (6 bases). Germline V gene data show CDR1 as LNHDA and CDR2 as SQIVND (reference sequence). This CDR3 region has 13 residues. V dropped 9 bases and J dropped 6 bases, with 17 bases sitting between them. The CDR3 DNA reads TGTGCCAGCAGCTTCACGGAGGGGGCTGAAGCTTTCTTT. Translation gives CASSFTEGAEAFF.

The J gene is TRBJ1-6, the V gene TRBV6-1, with D possibly being TRBD1 (6 bases). Per germline, CDR1 MNHNS and CDR2 SASEGT. The CDR3 has 15 amino acids. Trimming pared 2 bases from V and 9 bases from J, leaving 14 bases between. CDR3 residues: CASSEPGRQVSPLHF. The CDR3, as DNA: TGTGCCAGCAGTGAACCGGGAAGACAGGTTTCACCCCTCCACTTT.

The chain is built from TRBV20-1 and TRBJ2-1; D gene unclear. Germline-derived CDR1 and CDR2 are DFQATT and SNEGSKA (reference sequence). The CDR3 consists of 14 residues. V was trimmed by 3 bases and J by 8 bases, leaving 17 bases between them. CDR3: CSASPSATTDEQFF. The DNA of the CDR3 is TGCAGTGCTAGTCCCTCCGCGACCACCGATGAGCAGTTCTTC.

This chain links TRBV10-3 with TRBJ1-1; 9 nucleotides agree with TRBD1. CDR1 and CDR2 from the germline V gene are ENHRY and SYGVKD. The CDR3 totals 12 residues. J was trimmed by 8 bases and V by 6 bases; bases with no gene match: 4. The CDR3 is CAISRQGVEAFF. The CDR3 DNA is TGTGCCATCAGCCGACAGGGGGTGGAAGCTTTCTTT.

The rearrangement links TRBV5-5 to TRBJ1-6; a possible D gene is TRBD1 (6 bases). The CDR3 runs 15 residues. Trimming removed 4 bases at V and 8 bases at J, with 16 bases between. Germline CDR1 SGHKS, CDR2 YYEKEE (reference sequence). For the CDR3, the DNA is TGTGCCAGCAGCCAGCGGGGGCTGGATGATTCACCCCTCCACTTT. It is translated as CASSQRGLDDSPLHF.

This clonotype was seen repeatedly, ten times or more. The chain has TRBV11-2 and TRBJ2-5; the D is unclear. Per germline, CDR1 SGHAT and CDR2 FQNNGV. The CDR3 consists of 14 residues. With 1 base removed from V and 7 bases from J, the gap between germline ends came to 13 bases. CDR3 nucleotide sequence: TGTGCCAGCAGCTTAGTAGGTAGCACGGGGACCCAGTACTTC. Protein sequence: CASSLVGSTGTQYF. Supplemented by reference TRBV11-2 and TRBJ2-5, the full variable domain reads EAGVAQSPRYKIIEKRQSVAFWCNPISGHATLYWYQQILGQGPKLLIQFQNNGVVDDSQLPKDRFSAERLKGVDSTLKIQPAKLEDSAVYLCASSLVGSTGTQYFGPGTRLLVL.

This clonotype has only a few counts. A much larger clone sits a single nucleotide away, making a read error possible. The chain joins TRBV10-3 to TRBJ2-2; D not resolved. There are 11 residues in the CDR3. Per the germline V gene, CDR1 is ENHRY and CDR2 is SYGVKD. The V end lost 10 bases, the J end lost 8 bases, and 11 bases lay between the germline ends. DNA of the CDR3: TGTGCCAGCGGTTTAAGGGGGGAGCTGTTTTTT. The encoded protein is CASGLRGELFF.

This clonotype appeared many times. This sequence joins TRBV15 and TRBJ2-1, with D perhaps given as TRBD1 or TRBD2 (5 bases each). V was pared by 0 bases and J by 6 bases, with 6 bases between. The CDR3 covers 13 residues. Germline lookup yields CDR1 LNHNV and CDR2 YYDKDF (reference sequence). CDR3 bases: TGTGCCACCAGCAGAGATGGGGGCAATGAGCAGTTCTTC. It translates to CATSRDGGNEQFF.

This clonotype was observed at least ten times. This chain uses TRBV7-2 with TRBJ2-7, with D possibly being TRBD1 (6 bases). The V gene lost 2 bases and the J gene lost 3 bases, with 11 bases spanning the gap. The CDR3 extends over 14 amino acids. Looked up from germline, CDR1 is SGHTA and CDR2 is FQGNSA. The CDR3 spells CASSLSRTDYEQYF. CDR3 sequence (DNA): TGTGCCAGCAGCTTATCCCGGACAGACTACGAGCAGTACTTC.

The V gene is TRBV7-2, the J gene TRBJ1-2, with D hard to call. This CDR3 comprises 17 residues. In germline, CDR1 is SGHTA, CDR2 FQGNSA. V was shortened by 3 bases and J by 4 bases, with 21 bases between the two germline ends. The CDR3 nucleotides are TGTGCCAGCAGCTTGTTCGAGGCAGGTCGAGTGCTCTATGGCTACACCTTC. It codes for CASSLFEAGRVLYGYTF.

As for this clonotype: Because the CDR3 is missing its conserved closing phenylalanine or tryptophan, this is likely a read error. The gene calls are TRBV7-3 and TRBJ2-3; no clear D. The end of the DNA fits TRBJ1-5 better, so the J call may be wrong. The CDR3 has 13 residues. Germline V gives CDR1 SGHTA, CDR2 FQGTGA. The CDR3 protein is CASRLRGRAPQHS. The CDR3 nucleotides are TGTGCCAGCAGGTTGAGAGGGAGAGCTCCGCAGCATTCT.